Listed here are 21 T cell receptor beta chains from one sample, sequenced in a study of blood T cell repertoires in COVID-19. The assay was immunoSEQ multiplex PCR, and TCRdb's table has in-frame clones only and misses some. This sample has about 300,000 clones, with around nine tenths found just once. Sample: peripheral blood. The source of these receptors is a man aged 65 to 85 with acute or convalescent COVID-19.

The V and J genes are TRBV6-5 and TRBJ2-3, with D possibly matching TRBD2 (5 bases). There are 15 residues in the CDR3. Deletions cut 6 bases from V and 1 base from J, with 14 bases between. CDR1 and CDR2 from the germline V gene are MNHEY and SVGAGI. This CDR3 reads CASRVDYLGTDTQYF. The CDR3 DNA sequence: TGTGCCAGCAGGGTTGACTATCTAGGCACAGATACGCAGTATTTT.

CDR3 sequence reads: CASIERGNSYQPQHF. The CDR3 coding sequence is TGTGCCAGTATCGAGAGGGGGAACAGCTATCAGCCCCAGCATTTT. The chain employs TRBV19 and TRBJ1-5; possibly TRBD1 for D (6 bases). From germline, CDR1 is LNHDA and CDR2 SQIVND (reference sequence). The CDR3 runs to 15 residues. The germline V and J ends were trimmed by 7 bases and 5 bases, with 18 bases remaining between them.

A single count supports this clone. The chain joins TRBV24-1 to TRBJ1-5; 8 bases agree with TRBD1. Trimming took 10 bases from V and 7 from J; bases not matched to a gene: 8. Germline V gene sequence: CDR1 KGHDR, CDR2 SFDVKD. The CDR3 runs to 13 residues. The chain's CDR3 is CATSTGGVQPQHF. CDR3 DNA: TGTGCCACGTCTACAGGGGGTGTGCAGCCCCAGCATTTT.

The gene calls are TRBV7-9 and TRBJ1-1; 8 positions agree with TRBD1. Losses at the gene ends were 5 bases for V and 1 base for J; bases not matched to a gene: 3. The CDR3 has 14 amino acids. Germline assignment: CDR1 SEHNR and CDR2 FQNEAQ (reference sequence). CDR3 in DNA: TGTGCCAGCAGCACAGGGGGAACGAACACTGAAGCTTTCTTT. Translation: CASSTGGTNTEAFF.

On this clone itself: Other DNA sequences from this sample encode an identical CDR3 as well. The chain couples TRBV7-2 to TRBJ1-2, with D perhaps TRBD1 (5 bases). Germline CDR1 SGHTA, CDR2 FQGNSA. V was clipped by 4 bases and J by 4 bases, with 13 bases between them. The length of the CDR3 is 14 residues. The CDR3 nucleotides read TGTGCCAGCAGCTCCTCCGGAGGGACCTATGGCTACACCTTC. It translates to CASSSSGGTYGYTF.

The chain employs TRBV5-1 and TRBJ2-2, with 11 bases lining up with TRBD2. The germline V gene encodes CDR1 SGHRS and CDR2 YFSETQ. Trimming at V came to 3 bases and at J to 5 bases, leaving 0 bases not matched to a gene. The CDR3 runs to 14 residues. CDR3 DNA sequence: TGCGCCAGCAGCTCTAGCGGGAGGACCGGGGAGCTGTTTTTT. Its translation is CASSSSGRTGELFF.

This chain uses TRBV3-1 (or the pseudogene TRBV3-2) with TRBJ2-7, with D perhaps TRBD1 (6 bases). V lost 0 bases and J 1 base, leaving 13 bases between the germline ends. Germline V gene sequence: CDR1 LGHDT, CDR2 YNNKEL (reference sequence). This CDR3 has 16 amino acids. Here the CDR3 reads CASSQDRTEISYEQYF. The CDR3 DNA reads as TGTGCCAGCAGCCAAGATCGGACAGAAATTTCCTACGAGCAGTACTTC.

The DNA for the CDR3 is TGTGCCAGCAGTGAATCGCAGGCCGCATATTCACCCCTCCACTTT. Amino acid sequence: CASSESQAAYSPLHF. The chain combines TRBV2 with TRBJ1-6; D call uncertain. In germline, CDR1 is SNHLY, CDR2 FYNNEI. V was cut by 2 bases and J by 8 bases, with 13 bases left in between. The CDR3 spans 15 residues. Variable domain in full (rest from reference TRBV2 and TRBJ1-6): EPEVTQTPSHQVTQMGQEVILRCVPISNHLYFYWYRQILGQKVEFLVSFYNNEISEKSEIFDDQFSVERPDGSNFTLKIRSTKLEDSAMYFCASSESQAAYSPLHFGNGTRLTVT.

The rearrangement uses TRBV5-4 and TRBJ1-3; no definite D call. This CDR3 has 15 amino acids. From germline, CDR1 is SGHNT and CDR2 YYREEE (reference sequence). Trimming removed 2 bases from V and 0 bases from J, with 9 bases in between. The CDR3 reads CASSFPGDSGNTIYF. As DNA, the CDR3 is TGTGCCAGCAGCTTCCCCGGAGACTCTGGAAACACCATATATTTT.

The chain has TRBV5-1 and TRBJ1-3; D is ambiguous. Trimming took off 1 base at V and 2 bases at J, with 7 bases between the two ends. CDR1 is SGHRS and CDR2 is YFSETQ in the germline V gene. This CDR3 has 14 residues. CDR3 sequence (DNA): TGCGCCAGCAGCTTGCTAGAAGCTGGAAACACCATATATTTT. Its translation is CASSLLEAGNTIYF.

The rearrangement joins TRBV5-5 to TRBJ1-2, with TRBD1 as a possible D gene (5 bases). Trimming shortened V by 0 bases and J by 3 bases, and 12 bases separated the two germline ends. The CDR3 contains 15 residues. CDR1 is SGHKS and CDR2 is YYEKEE in the germline V gene (reference sequence). CDR3 DNA sequence: TGTGCCAGCAGCTTGGCAGGTGTCAGGGACTATGGCTACACCTTC. Residues: CASSLAGVRDYGYTF.

The chain combines TRBV4-3 with TRBJ1-5; 9 bases match TRBD1. V dropped 1 base and J dropped 3; count of bases not matched to a gene: 1. Germline V CDR1 and CDR2: LGHNA, YSLEER. The CDR3 contains 15 residues. As DNA, the CDR3 is TGCGCCAGCAGCCAAGGGACAGGGGTCAATCAGCCCCAGCATTTT. Translating gives CASSQGTGVNQPQHF.

This chain uses TRBV18 with TRBJ2-7; 8 nucleotides line up with TRBD1. Germline trimming cut 3 bases from V and 4 bases from J; bases unmatched to any gene: 2. CDR3 length: 13 amino acids. CDR1 and CDR2 from the germline V gene are KGHSH and LQKENI. The CDR3 bases are TGTGCCAGCTCACCGACAGGGGTATACGAGCAGTACTTC. Its translation: CASSPTGVYEQYF.

The V and J genes are TRBV15 and TRBJ2-4; 11 nucleotides agree with TRBD2. The length of the CDR3 is 20 residues. The germline V gene has CDR1 LNHNV and CDR2 YYDKDF (reference sequence). V gave up 0 bases and J gave up 6 bases; unmatched junction bases: 16. The CDR3 loop is CATSRDSGEGSGRARNIQYF. CDR3 nucleotides: TGTGCCACCAGCAGAGATTCCGGGGAAGGTAGCGGGAGGGCTAGAAACATTCAGTACTTC.

The chain carries TRBV2 and TRBJ2-5; D is unresolved. The CDR3 is 14 amino acids. V was pared by 2 bases and J by 7 bases, with 14 bases between. Germline V gene sequence: CDR1 SNHLY, CDR2 FYNNEI. CDR3 sequence reads: CASSEFNGVGTQYF. The CDR3 nucleotides read TGTGCCAGCAGTGAATTTAACGGTGTTGGGACCCAGTACTTC.

The V gene is TRBV6-5, the J gene TRBJ2-3; 11 nucleotides line up with TRBD2. Germline assignment: CDR1 MNHEY and CDR2 SVGAGI. J gave up 2 bases and V 0 bases, and 1 base lay outside the gene matches. The CDR3 contains 16 residues. The CDR3 nucleotides read TGTGCCAGCAGTTACTCGACTAGCGGGGCCACAGATACGCAGTATTTT. Translated: CASSYSTSGATDTQYF.

This chain connects TRBV28 to TRBJ1-2; D is unclear. Germline values: CDR1 MDHEN, CDR2 SYDVKM. Trimming removed 3 bases at V and 6 bases at J, with 17 bases between. This CDR3 comprises 15 residues. The CDR3 DNA reads TGTGCCAGCAGTTTGTCCCGGGGTCGGGTGAATGGCTACACCTTC. Translated, it gives CASSLSRGRVNGYTF.

V and J are TRBV11-3 and TRBJ2-3, with 8 bases matching TRBD1. The V gene's germline CDR1 is SGHNT and CDR2 YENEEA. Unmatched junction bases numbered 16, after V lost 5 bases and J lost 6 bases. The CDR3 runs 17 residues. CDR3 nucleotide sequence: TGTGCCAGCAGCGGACCCCCCGGGCAGGGGGCTTCTGATACGCAGTATTTT. Encoded protein: CASSGPPGQGASDTQYF.

This clone was seen once. The gene calls are TRBV19 and TRBJ2-5; TRBD2 matches at 12 bases. Germline V CDR1 and CDR2: LNHDA, SQIVND (reference sequence). This CDR3 is 15 amino acids long. V trimming: 8 bases; J trimming: 1 base; junction bases outside the gene matches: 5. CDR3 loop: CASGRLAGAQETQYF. CDR3 bases: TGTGCCAGTGGACGACTAGCGGGGGCCCAAGAGACCCAGTACTTC. The complete variable domain, with remaining parts taken from reference TRBV19 and TRBJ2-5, reads DGGITQSPKYLFRKEGQNVTLSCEQNLNHDAMYWYRQDPGQGLRLIYYSQIVNDFQKGDIAEGYSVSREKKESFPLTVTSAQKNPTAFYLCASGRLAGAQETQYFGPGTRLLVL.

The CDR3 DNA follows: TGTGCCAGCAGCCGGGTTAATTCACCCCTCCACTTT. It is translated as CASSRVNSPLHF. This rearrangement joins TRBV6-5 to TRBJ1-6; D is uncertain. V lost 6 bases, J lost 6 bases, and 6 bases lay in between. This CDR3 comprises 12 residues. Germline V gene sequence: CDR1 MNHEY, CDR2 SVGAGI.

The J gene is TRBJ2-4, the V gene TRBV30, with D maybe TRBD1 (5 bases). This CDR3 is built from 13 residues. CDR1 and CDR2 from the germline V gene are GTSNPN and SVGIG (reference sequence). The V end was cut by 0 bases, the J end by 4 bases, with 7 bases between. CDR3 amino acids: CAWSVDSKNIQYF. In DNA form, the CDR3 reads TGTGCCTGGAGTGTTGACAGTAAAAACATTCAGTACTTC.